This record looks at one TCR beta chain sequence and its context. What it binds is unknown. J lost 1 base, V lost 5 bases, and 6 bases had no gene match. This CDR3 comprises 17 residues. Germline CDR1 and CDR2: SGHVS and FNYEAQ. The record originates from a study of T cell repertoires in cytomegalovirus infection. At the level of the study: Epitope selection comprised recently identified HLA-C-restricted CMV epitopes and well-studied HLA-B-restricted CMV epitopes. Shared public TCR beta signatures pointed to both CMV infection and a matching HLA type.

One entry per CDR3 protein, called by TCRdb with MiXCR from the reads. The data show about 920,000 distinct CDR3 sequences, roughly a third seen once. General study points: People with CMV and the relevant HLA were identified by cumulative public TCR beta family frequency. Within the response measured ex vivo, HLA-C-restricted CMV-specific TCR beta clonotypes were dominant.

The clonotype was recovered from a human donor in good health (CMV status not recorded). Some clones in this sample may be carry-over from other donors' samples. The source material was cultured CD8+ T cells from PBMCs, sampled from culture after CMV antigen stimulation. The chain has TRBV7-6 and TRBJ1-5; the match to TRBD1 covers 12 bases. The CDR3 bases are TGTGCCAGCAGCCCGGGACAGGGGGCATCAAGCAATCAGCCCCAGCATTTT. Protein sequence: CASSPGQGASSNQPQHF.